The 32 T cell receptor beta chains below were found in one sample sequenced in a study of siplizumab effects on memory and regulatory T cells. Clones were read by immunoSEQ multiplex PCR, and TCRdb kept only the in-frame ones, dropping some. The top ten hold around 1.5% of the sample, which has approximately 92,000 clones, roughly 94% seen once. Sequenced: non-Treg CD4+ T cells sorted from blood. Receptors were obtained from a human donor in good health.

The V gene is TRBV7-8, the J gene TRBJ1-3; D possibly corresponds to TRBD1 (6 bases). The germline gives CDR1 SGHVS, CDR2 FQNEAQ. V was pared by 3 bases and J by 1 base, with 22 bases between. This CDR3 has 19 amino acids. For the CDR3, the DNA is TGTGCCAGCAGCTTTAAAGACAGGATCGAGGGAAGATCTGGAAACACCATATATTTT. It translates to CASSFKDRIEGRSGNTIYF. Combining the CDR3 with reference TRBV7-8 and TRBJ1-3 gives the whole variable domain GAGVSQSPRYKVAKRGQDVALRCDPISGHVSLFWYQQALGQGPEFLTYFQNEAQLDKSGLPSDRFFAERPEGSVSTLKIQRTQQEDSAVYLCASSFKDRIEGRSGNTIYFGEGSWLTVV.

The CDR3 protein is CARFGLPSPGYTF. As DNA, the CDR3 is TGTGCCAGGTTCGGACTCCCGTCGCCCGGCTACACCTTC. The V call is TRBV2, the J call TRBJ1-2; no reliable D call. CDR1 is SNHLY, CDR2 FYNNEI, per germline. Trimming cost V 9 bases and J 8 bases, with 19 bases left between them. The CDR3 spans 13 residues.

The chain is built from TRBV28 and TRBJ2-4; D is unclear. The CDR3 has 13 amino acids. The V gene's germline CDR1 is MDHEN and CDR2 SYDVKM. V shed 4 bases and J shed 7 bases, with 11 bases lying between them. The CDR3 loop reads CASSSPQLNIQYF. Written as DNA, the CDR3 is TGTGCCAGCAGTTCCCCTCAGCTGAACATTCAGTACTTC.

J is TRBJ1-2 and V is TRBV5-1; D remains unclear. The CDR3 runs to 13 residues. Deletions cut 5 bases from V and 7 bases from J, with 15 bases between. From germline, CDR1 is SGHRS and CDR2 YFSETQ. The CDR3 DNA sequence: TGCGCCAGCAGAATAGATACGTCAGGTGGCTACACCTTC. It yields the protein CASRIDTSGGYTF. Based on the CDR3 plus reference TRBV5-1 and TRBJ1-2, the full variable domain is KAGVTQTPRYLIKTRGQQVTLSCSPISGHRSVSWYQQTPGQGLQFLFEYFSETQRNKGNFPGRFSGRQFSNSRSEMNVSTLELGDSALYLCASRIDTSGGYTFGSGTRLTVV.

This CDR3 is CAWRAMEGQPQHF. In nucleotides, the CDR3 is TGTGCCTGGAGGGCAATGGAGGGTCAGCCCCAGCATTTT. V is TRBV30 and J is TRBJ1-5; D uncertain. Per germline, CDR1 GTSNPN and CDR2 SVGIG (reference sequence). V was pared by 3 bases and J by 6 bases, with 12 bases between. This CDR3 region has 13 residues.

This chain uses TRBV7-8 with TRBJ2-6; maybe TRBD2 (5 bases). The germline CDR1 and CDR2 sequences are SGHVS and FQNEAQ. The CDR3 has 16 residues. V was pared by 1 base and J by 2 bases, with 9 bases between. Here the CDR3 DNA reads TGTGCCAGCAGCTTAGTAGTGGGAGCTGGGGCCAACGTCCTGACTTTC. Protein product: CASSLVVGAGANVLTF.

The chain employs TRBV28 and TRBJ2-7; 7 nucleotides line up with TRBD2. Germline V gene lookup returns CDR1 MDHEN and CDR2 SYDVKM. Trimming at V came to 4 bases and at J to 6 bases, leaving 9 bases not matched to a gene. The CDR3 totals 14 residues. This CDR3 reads CASSYSGASPEQYF. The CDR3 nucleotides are TGTGCCAGCAGTTACAGCGGGGCGAGTCCCGAGCAGTACTTC.

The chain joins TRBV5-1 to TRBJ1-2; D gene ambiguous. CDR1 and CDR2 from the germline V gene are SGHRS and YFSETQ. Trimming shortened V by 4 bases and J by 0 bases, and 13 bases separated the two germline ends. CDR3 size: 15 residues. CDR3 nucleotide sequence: TGCGCCAGCAGCCTCTTTCTGAAAGCTAACTATGGCTACACCTTC. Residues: CASSLFLKANYGYTF. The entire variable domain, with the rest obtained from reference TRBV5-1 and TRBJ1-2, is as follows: KAGVTQTPRYLIKTRGQQVTLSCSPISGHRSVSWYQQTPGQGLQFLFEYFSETQRNKGNFPGRFSGRQFSNSRSEMNVSTLELGDSALYLCASSLFLKANYGYTFGSGTRLTVV.

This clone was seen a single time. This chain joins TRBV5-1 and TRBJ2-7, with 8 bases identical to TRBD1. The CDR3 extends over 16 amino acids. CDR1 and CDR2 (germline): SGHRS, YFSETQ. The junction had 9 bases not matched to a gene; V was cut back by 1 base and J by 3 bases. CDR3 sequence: CASSLTGTGGDYEQYF. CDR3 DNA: TGCGCCAGCAGCTTGACAGGGACAGGTGGTGACTACGAGCAGTACTTC. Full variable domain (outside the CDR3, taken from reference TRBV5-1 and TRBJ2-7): KAGVTQTPRYLIKTRGQQVTLSCSPISGHRSVSWYQQTPGQGLQFLFEYFSETQRNKGNFPGRFSGRQFSNSRSEMNVSTLELGDSALYLCASSLTGTGGDYEQYFGPGTRLTVT.

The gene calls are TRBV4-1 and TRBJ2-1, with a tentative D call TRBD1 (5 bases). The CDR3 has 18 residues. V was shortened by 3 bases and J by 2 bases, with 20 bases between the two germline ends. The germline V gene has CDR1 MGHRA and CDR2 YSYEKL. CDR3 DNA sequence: TGCGCCAGCAGCCAGGGGCAGCAGGGATTCGGGCCCTACAATGAGCAGTTCTTC. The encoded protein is CASSQGQQGFGPYNEQFF.

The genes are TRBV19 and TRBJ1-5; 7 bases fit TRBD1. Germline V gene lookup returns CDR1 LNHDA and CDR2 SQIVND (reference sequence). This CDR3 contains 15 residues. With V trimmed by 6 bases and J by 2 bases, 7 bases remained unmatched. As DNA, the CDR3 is TGTGCCAGTAGCTTAACAGGGGACCGCAATCAGCCCCAGCATTTT. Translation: CASSLTGDRNQPQHF.

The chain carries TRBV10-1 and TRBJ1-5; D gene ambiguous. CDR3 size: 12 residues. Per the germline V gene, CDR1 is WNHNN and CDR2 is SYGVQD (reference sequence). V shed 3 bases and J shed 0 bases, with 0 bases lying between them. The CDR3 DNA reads TGCGCCAGCAGTGATAGCAATCAGCCCCAGCATTTT. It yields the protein CASSDSNQPQHF.

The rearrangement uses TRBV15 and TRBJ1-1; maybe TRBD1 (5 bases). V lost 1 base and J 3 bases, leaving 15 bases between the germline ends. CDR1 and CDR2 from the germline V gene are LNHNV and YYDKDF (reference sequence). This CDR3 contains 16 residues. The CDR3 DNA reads TGTGCCACCAGCAGAGGGGACTCCGGCCGGCACACTGAAGCTTTCTTT. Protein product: CATSRGDSGRHTEAFF.

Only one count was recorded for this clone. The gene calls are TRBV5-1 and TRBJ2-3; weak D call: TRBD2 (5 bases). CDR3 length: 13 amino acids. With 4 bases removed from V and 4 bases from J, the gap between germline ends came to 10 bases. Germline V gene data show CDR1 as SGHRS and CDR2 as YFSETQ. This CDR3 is CASSRPGADTQYF. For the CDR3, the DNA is TGCGCCAGCAGCCGTCCCGGGGCAGATACGCAGTATTTT.

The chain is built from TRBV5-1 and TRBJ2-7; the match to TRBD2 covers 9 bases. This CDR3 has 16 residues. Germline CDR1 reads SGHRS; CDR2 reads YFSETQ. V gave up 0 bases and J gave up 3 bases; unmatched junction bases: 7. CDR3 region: CASSLAGTSGRYEQYF. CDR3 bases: TGCGCCAGCAGCTTGGCCGGTACTAGCGGGCGCTACGAGCAGTACTTC. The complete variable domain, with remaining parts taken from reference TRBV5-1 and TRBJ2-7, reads KAGVTQTPRYLIKTRGQQVTLSCSPISGHRSVSWYQQTPGQGLQFLFEYFSETQRNKGNFPGRFSGRQFSNSRSEMNVSTLELGDSALYLCASSLAGTSGRYEQYFGPGTRLTVT.

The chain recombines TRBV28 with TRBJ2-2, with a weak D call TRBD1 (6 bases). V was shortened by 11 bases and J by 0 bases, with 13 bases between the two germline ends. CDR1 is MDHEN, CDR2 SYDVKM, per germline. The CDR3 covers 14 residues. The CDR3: CARGGGPNTGELFF. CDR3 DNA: TGTGCCCGTGGGGGCGGCCCGAACACCGGGGAGCTGTTTTTT.

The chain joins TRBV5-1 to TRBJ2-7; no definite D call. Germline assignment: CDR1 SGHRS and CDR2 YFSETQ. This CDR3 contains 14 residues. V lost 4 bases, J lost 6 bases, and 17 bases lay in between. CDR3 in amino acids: CASSRTSQVGEQYF. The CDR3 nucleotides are TGCGCCAGCAGCCGGACCTCGCAGGTGGGCGAGCAGTACTTC.

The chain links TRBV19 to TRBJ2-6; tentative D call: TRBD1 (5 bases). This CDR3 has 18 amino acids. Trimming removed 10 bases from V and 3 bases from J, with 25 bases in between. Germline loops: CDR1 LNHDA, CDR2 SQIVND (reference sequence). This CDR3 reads CATTRRQSPWDGANVLTF. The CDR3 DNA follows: TGTGCCACGACGAGGAGACAGTCGCCGTGGGATGGGGCCAACGTCCTGACTTTC.

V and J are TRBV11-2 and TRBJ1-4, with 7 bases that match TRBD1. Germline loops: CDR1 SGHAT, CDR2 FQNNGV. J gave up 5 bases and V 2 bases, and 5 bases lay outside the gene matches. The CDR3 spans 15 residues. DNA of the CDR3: TGTGCCAGCAGCTTAATGGGACAGCAAAATGAAAAACTGTTTTTT. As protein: CASSLMGQQNEKLFF. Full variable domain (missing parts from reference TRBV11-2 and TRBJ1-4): EAGVAQSPRYKIIEKRQSVAFWCNPISGHATLYWYQQILGQGPKLLIQFQNNGVVDDSQLPKDRFSAERLKGVDSTLKIQPAKLEDSAVYLCASSLMGQQNEKLFFGSGTQLSVL.

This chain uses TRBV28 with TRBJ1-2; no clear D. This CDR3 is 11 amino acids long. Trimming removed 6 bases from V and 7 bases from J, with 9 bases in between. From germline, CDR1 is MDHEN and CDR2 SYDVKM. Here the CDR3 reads CASRREGGYTF. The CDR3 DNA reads TGTGCCAGCAGGAGGGAGGGTGGCTACACCTTC.

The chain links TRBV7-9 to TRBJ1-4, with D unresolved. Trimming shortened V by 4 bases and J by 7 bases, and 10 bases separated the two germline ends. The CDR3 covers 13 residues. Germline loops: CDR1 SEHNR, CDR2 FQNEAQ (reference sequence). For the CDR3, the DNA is TGTGCCAGCAGCTCCTTGATTGGTGAAAAACTGTTTTTT. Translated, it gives CASSSLIGEKLFF.

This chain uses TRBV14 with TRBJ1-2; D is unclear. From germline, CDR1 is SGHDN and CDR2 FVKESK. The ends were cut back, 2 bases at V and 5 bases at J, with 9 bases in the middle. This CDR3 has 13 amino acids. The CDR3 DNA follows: TGTGCCAGCAGCCAAAGGCGGGTATATGGCTACACCTTC. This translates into CASSQRRVYGYTF.

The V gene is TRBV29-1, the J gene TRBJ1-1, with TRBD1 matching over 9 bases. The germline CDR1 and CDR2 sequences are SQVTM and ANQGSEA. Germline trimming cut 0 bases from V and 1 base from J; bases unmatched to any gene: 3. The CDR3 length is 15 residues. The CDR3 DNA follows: TGCAGCGTTGAAGAGTGGGGACAGGGGAACACTGAAGCTTTCTTT. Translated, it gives CSVEEWGQGNTEAFF. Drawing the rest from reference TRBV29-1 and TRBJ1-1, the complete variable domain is SAVISQKPSRDICQRGTSLTIQCQVDSQVTMMFWYRQQPGQSLTLIATANQGSEATYESGFVIDKFPISRPNLTFSTLTVSNMSPEDSSIYLCSVEEWGQGNTEAFFGQGTRLTVV.

The CDR3 is CASSWSGNGANVLTF. The CDR3 bases are TGTGCCAGCAGTTGGTCGGGGAACGGGGCCAACGTCCTGACTTTC. This chain links TRBV28 with TRBJ2-6; possible D gene TRBD2, 5 bases. V dropped 4 bases and J dropped 4 bases, with 11 bases sitting between them. Germline V CDR1 and CDR2: MDHEN, SYDVKM. This CDR3 contains 15 residues.

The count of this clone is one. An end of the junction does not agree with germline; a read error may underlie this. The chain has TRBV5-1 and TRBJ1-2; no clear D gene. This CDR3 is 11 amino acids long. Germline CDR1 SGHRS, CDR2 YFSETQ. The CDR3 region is CASSLEDGYTF. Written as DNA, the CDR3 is TGTGCCAGCAGCTTGGAAGATGGCTACACCTTC.

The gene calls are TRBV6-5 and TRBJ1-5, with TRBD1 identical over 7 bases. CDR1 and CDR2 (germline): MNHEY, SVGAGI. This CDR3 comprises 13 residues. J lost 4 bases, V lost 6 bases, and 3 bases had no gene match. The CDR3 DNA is TGTGCCAGCAGAGGGACAGAAAATCAGCCCCAGCATTTT. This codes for CASRGTENQPQHF.

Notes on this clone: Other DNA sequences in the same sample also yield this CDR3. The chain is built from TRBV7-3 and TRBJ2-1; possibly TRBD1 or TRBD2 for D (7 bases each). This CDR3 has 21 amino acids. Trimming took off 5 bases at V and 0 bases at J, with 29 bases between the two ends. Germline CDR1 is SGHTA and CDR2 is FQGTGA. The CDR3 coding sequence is TGTGCCAGCAGCCTACTCTCGACAGGGAGGGGACCCGCGAGCTCCTACAATGAGCAGTTCTTC. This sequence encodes CASSLLSTGRGPASSYNEQFF.

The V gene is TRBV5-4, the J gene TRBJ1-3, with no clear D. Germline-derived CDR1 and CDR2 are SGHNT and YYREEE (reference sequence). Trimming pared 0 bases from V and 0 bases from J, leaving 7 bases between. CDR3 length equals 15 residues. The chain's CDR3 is CASSLGTYSGNTIYF. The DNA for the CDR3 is TGTGCCAGCAGCTTGGGTACTTACTCTGGAAACACCATATATTTT.

The CDR3 protein is CASSLVRGGTGRNYGYTF. In DNA form, the CDR3 reads TGTGCCAGCAGCTTAGTACGGGGGGGGACAGGCCGCAACTATGGCTACACCTTC. The chain recombines TRBV7-2 with TRBJ1-2; 8 nucleotides match TRBD1. The CDR3 is 18 residues long. V shed 1 base, J shed 2 bases, and the junction held 12 bases outside the gene matches. Germline CDR1 SGHTA, CDR2 FQGNSA.

The CDR3: CASSQNADRSGTF. For the CDR3, the DNA is TGTGCCAGCAGCCAAAATGCTGACAGATCTGGCACCTTC. The rearrangement uses TRBV5-4 and TRBJ1-2, with a possible D match to TRBD1 (5 bases). CDR3 length: 13 residues. V lost 4 bases, J lost 13 bases, and 20 bases lay in between. Germline V gene data show CDR1 as SGHNT and CDR2 as YYREEE (reference sequence).

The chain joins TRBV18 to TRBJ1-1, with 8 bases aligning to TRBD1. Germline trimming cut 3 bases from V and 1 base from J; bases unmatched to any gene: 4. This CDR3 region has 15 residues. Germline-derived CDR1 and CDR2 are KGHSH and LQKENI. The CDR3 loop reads CASSPRTGPNTEAFF. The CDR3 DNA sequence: TGTGCCAGCTCACCCCGGACAGGGCCGAACACTGAAGCTTTCTTT.

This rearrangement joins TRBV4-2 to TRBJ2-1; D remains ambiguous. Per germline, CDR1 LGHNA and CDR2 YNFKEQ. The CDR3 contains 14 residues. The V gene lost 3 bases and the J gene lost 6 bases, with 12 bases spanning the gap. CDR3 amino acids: CASSQERVFNEQFF. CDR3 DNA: TGTGCCAGCAGCCAGGAACGGGTATTCAATGAGCAGTTCTTC.